These T cell receptor beta chains were read from a single sample in a study of CD8 T cells in Susac syndrome. In TCRdb, the immunoSEQ multiplex PCR reads were re-called with MiXCR into one record per CDR3 protein. Of about 130,000 distinct CDR3 sequences in the sample, approximately 96% are singletons; the top ten hold 0.065% to 0.09%. The sample taken for sequencing was CD4+ T cells from PBMCs. These receptors all come from a human donor in good health. The CDR3 runs from the conserved cysteine through the conserved F or W. D genes are given only for firm matches. Expanded clones are given a class, and other clones once, few, many or no size at all.

V	size	D	J	DNA	CDR3
TRBV6-1	.	TRBD2	TRBJ2-2	TGTGCCAGCAGAGGCCTTAGCGGGAGGGACACCGGGGAGCTGTTTTTT	CASRGLSGRDTGELFF
TRBV19	.	TRBD2	TRBJ2-3	TGTGCCAGTAGTACCCATCTACTAGCGGATTCCACAGATACGCAGTATTTT	CASSTHLLADSTDTQYF
TRBV20-1	.	.	TRBJ2-1	TGCAGTGCTTCTTCGGGGAATGAGCAGTTCTTC	CSASSGNEQFF
TRBV3-1	.	.	TRBJ2-5	TGTGCCAGCAGCCCCGGGACATTGACCCAAGAGACCCAGTACTTC	CASSPGTLTQETQYF
TRBV11-2	.	TRBD1	TRBJ2-2	TGTGCCAGCAGCCCCTGGACAGGGCCCTCCACCGGGGAGCTGTTTTTT	CASSPWTGPSTGELFF
TRBV5-1	.	.	TRBJ1-3	TGCGCCAGCAGCCTAACGACATCTTTCTCTGGAAACACCATATATTTT	CASSLTTSFSGNTIYF
TRBV6-5	once	TRBD2	TRBJ2-3	TGTGCCAGCAGTTTAAGCGGGGGCCCCGATACGCAGTATTTT	CASSLSGGPDTQYF
TRBV2	.	TRBD1	TRBJ2-1	TGTGCCAGCAGTGAAGGGACAGGGGCTTATAATGAGCAGTTCTTC	CASSEGTGAYNEQFF
TRBV7-2	once	.	TRBJ1-1	TGTGCCAGCAGCCAAGACAGAGGGGCTTTCTTT	CASSQDRGAFF
TRBV18	.	.	TRBJ2-2	TGTGCCAGCTCACTAAGAGCCCCGAGAACGAGGACCGGGGAGCTGTTTTTT	CASSLRAPRTRTGELFF
TRBV28	.	TRBD1	TRBJ2-7	TGTGCCAGCAGTAGACAGGGGGAAAGGCAGTACTTC	CASSRQGERQYF
TRBV12-3/TRBV12-4	.	TRBD1	TRBJ1-2	TGTGCCAGCGCCCAGGGGGCGAACTATGGCTACACCTTC	CASAQGANYGYTF